Detailed here is one T cell receptor (beta chain). Clones were sequenced by immunoSEQ multiplex PCR, and TCRdb holds only the in-frame ones, with some missing. The data hold around 40,000 clones, with approximately 90% observed a single time. The data were obtained in a study of T cell changes during pregnancy in multiple sclerosis. After removal of 3 bases from V and 8 bases from J, the junction contained 5 bases not matched to a gene. The length of the CDR3 is 14 residues. From germline, CDR1 is SGHTA and CDR2 FQGNSA. This sequence joins TRBV7-2 and TRBJ1-2; 11 nucleotides align to TRBD1. The source material was CD4+ T cells from peripheral blood mononuclear cells, sampled in the first trimester of pregnancy. This sequence originates from a female donor in good health, enrolled as a control in a pregnancy study. The DNA of the CDR3 is TGTGCCAGCAGCTTCGGACAGGGGGCGGGAGGCTACACCTTC. This sequence encodes CASSFGQGAGGYTF.